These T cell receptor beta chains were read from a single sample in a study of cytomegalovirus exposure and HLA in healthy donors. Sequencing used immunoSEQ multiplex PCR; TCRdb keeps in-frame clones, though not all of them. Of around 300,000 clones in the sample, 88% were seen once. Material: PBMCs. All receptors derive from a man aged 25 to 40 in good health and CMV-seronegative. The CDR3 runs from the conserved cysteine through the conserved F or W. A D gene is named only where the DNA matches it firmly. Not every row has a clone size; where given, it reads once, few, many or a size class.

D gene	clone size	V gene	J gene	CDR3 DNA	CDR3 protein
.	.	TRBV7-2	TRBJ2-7	TGTGCCAGCAGCCGAGGGCAGGCGACAACCTACGAGCAGTACTTC	CASSRGQATTYEQYF
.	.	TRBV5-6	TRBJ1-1	TGTGCCAGCAACACTGAGATCTGGTCCGCGGCTGAGAACACTGAAGCTTTCTTT	CASNTEIWSAAENTEAFF
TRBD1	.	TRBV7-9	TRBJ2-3	TGTGCCAGCAGTTTAATCGGGACAGGGGTCACAGATACGCAGTATTTT	CASSLIGTGVTDTQYF
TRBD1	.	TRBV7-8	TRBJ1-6	TGTGCCAGCAGCCCAGGGGGTTCCTATAATTCACCCCTCCACTTT	CASSPGGSYNSPLHF
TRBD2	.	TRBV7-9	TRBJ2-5	TGTGCCAGCAGCTCGTCGGGGGGGCCCTTTGAGACCCAGTACTTC	CASSSSGGPFETQYF
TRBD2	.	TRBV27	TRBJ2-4	TGTGCCAGCAGCTACTTAGGACTAGCGGGGGTTTCGAATAAGGCCAAAAACATTCAGTACTTC	CASSYLGLAGVSNKAKNIQYF
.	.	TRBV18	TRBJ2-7	TGTGCCAGCTCACCTGTCAGGGCCCTAACAAGCTCCTACGAGCAGTACTTC	CASSPVRALTSSYEQYF
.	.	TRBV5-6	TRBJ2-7	TGTGCCAGCAGCTTGGGGAGGACCTCTTACTCCTACGAGCAGTACTTC	CASSLGRTSYSYEQYF
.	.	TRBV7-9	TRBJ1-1	TGTGCCAGCAGCTTCGGACAAATGAACACTGAAGCTTTCTTT	CASSFGQMNTEAFF
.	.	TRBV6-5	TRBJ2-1	TGTGCCAGCAGTTACGGTGGACTAAATGAGCAGTTCTTC	CASSYGGLNEQFF
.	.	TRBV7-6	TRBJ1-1	TGTGCCAGCAGCTTAACATCGGGGTCTGAAGCTTTCTTT	CASSLTSGSEAFF
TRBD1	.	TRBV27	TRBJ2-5	TGTGCCAGCAGGCCCGGGACAGGGGTTGTAGAGACCCAGTACTTC	CASRPGTGVVETQYF
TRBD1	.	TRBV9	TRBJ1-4	TGTGCCAGCAGATCTCCGAGGGACAGGGGTGAAAAACTGTTTTTT	CASRSPRDRGEKLFF
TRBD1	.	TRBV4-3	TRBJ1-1	TGCGCCAGCAGCCCGCAACCGGGACAGGTGTACACTGAAGCTTTCTTT	CASSPQPGQVYTEAFF
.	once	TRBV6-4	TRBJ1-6	TGTGCCAGCAGTGCCACAGGGCTTTCACCCCTCCACTTT	CASSATGLSPLHF
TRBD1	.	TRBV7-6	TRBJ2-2	TGTGCCAGCAGCTTAGAGGGGACAGGGGGCTTCGGGGAGCTGTTTTTT	CASSLEGTGGFGELFF
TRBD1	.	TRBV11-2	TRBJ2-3	TGTGCCAGCAGCACAGGGGTGACTTCGAGCACAGATACGCAGTATTTT	CASSTGVTSSTDTQYF
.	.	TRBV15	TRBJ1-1	TGTGCCACCAGCAGAGATAGGGAGGGCAACACTGAAGCTTTCTTT	CATSRDREGNTEAFF
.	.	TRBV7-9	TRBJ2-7	TGTGCCAGCAGCTTAGGGGGGCGCGGGGAGCAGTACTTC	CASSLGGRGEQYF
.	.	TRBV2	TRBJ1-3	TGTGCCAGCAGATCGCAGGGGTCTGGAAACACCATATATTTT	CASRSQGSGNTIYF
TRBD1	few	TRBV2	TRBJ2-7	TGTGCCAGCAGCCCTCCGGGACAGGGGCGATACGAGCAGTACTTC	CASSPPGQGRYEQYF
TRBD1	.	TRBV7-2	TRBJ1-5	TGTGCCAGCAGCTTAGTGGCCGGGACAGGTAGCAATCAGCCCCAGCATTTT	CASSLVAGTGSNQPQHF
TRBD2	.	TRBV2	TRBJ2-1	TGTGCCAGCAGTGGGACTAGCGGGGGGTGGGATGAGCAGTTCTTC	CASSGTSGGWDEQFF
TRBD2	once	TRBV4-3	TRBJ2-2	TGCGCCAGCAGCCAAAGTTCGCGAGGACTAGCGGGTTCCGGGGACACCGGGGAGCTGTTTTTT	CASSQSSRGLAGSGDTGELFF
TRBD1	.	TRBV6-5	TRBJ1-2	TGTGCCAGCAGTTACTCGTACGGGACAGGGGGCAAGGGCTACACCTTC	CASSYSYGTGGKGYTF
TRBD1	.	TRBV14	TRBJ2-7	TGTGCCAGCAGCCAGGGACAGGGGACCTACTACGAGCAGTACTTC	CASSQGQGTYYEQYF
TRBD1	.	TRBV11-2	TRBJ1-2	TGTGCCAGCAGCTTAGGACAGGGGTCTAACTATGGCTACACCTTC	CASSLGQGSNYGYTF
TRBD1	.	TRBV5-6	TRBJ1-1	TGTGCCAGCAGAAGTTCCGGGACAGGGGGAAAAGCTTTCTTT	CASRSSGTGGKAFF
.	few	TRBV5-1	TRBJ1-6	TGCGCCAGCAGCTTAGTCTCGGGAGCTAATTTGTCCCTCCACTTT	CASSLVSGANLSLHF
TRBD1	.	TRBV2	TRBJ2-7	TGTGCCAGCAGTAGGGACAGGGTCTACGAGCAGTACTTC	CASSRDRVYEQYF
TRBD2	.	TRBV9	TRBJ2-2	TGTGCCAGCAGCGTCGGACTAGCGGGGGGGCAAAGCACCGGGGAGCTGTTTTTT	CASSVGLAGGQSTGELFF
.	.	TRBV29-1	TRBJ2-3	TGCAGCCCTTTAAGAGGGCGAGGGCCTATTTTT	CSPLRGRGPIF
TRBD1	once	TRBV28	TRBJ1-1	TGTGCCAGCAGTTTCAGGGGGCACACTGAAGCTTTCTTT	CASSFRGHTEAFF
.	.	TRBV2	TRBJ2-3	TGTGCCAGCTCCGGTGGGGACTTCTACACAGATACGCAGTATTTT	CASSGGDFYTDTQYF
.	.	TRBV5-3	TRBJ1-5	TGTGCCAGAAGCCTACAACAATACAGCGGGAATAGCAATCAGCCCCAGCATTTT	CARSLQQYSGNSNQPQHF
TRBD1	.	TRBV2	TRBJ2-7	TGTGCCAGCAGAGCGGGACAGGGAAACTACGAGCAGTACTTC	CASRAGQGNYEQYF
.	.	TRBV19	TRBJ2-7	TGTGCCAGTAGTATAGCTGCAGGTGCTTACTACGAGCAGTACTTC	CASSIAAGAYYEQYF
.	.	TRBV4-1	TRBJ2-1	TGCGCCAGCAGCCAGGGAGGGTTAAGGGACACCTACAATGAGCAGTTCTTC	CASSQGGLRDTYNEQFF
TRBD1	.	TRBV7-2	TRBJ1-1	TGTGCCAGCAGTTGGACAGGGGGGCGCACTGAAGCTTTCTTT	CASSWTGGRTEAFF
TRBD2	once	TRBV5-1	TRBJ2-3	TGCGCCAGCAGCTTGGCCTGGGCGGGGGGGCCGGATACGCAGTATTTT	CASSLAWAGGPDTQYF
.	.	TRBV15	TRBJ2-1	TGTGCCACCAGCAGAAAGGACAAGTCTAATGAGCAGTTCTTC	CATSRKDKSNEQFF
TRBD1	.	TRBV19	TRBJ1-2	TGTGCCAGTAGTATAGGGAGGGGACAGAGGAGGGTATCTGGCTACACCTTC	CASSIGRGQRRVSGYTF
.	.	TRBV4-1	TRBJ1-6	TGCGCCAGCAGCCAAGAAAGAGGGCTGGGCTCACCCCTCCACTTT	CASSQERGLGSPLHF
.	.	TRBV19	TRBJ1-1	TGTGCCAGTAGTATTTGGGGGGAGACTGAAGCTTTCTTT	CASSIWGETEAFF
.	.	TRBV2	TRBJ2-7	TGTGCCAGCAGTGATCCCCGATTTACTGGCGAGCAGTACTTC	CASSDPRFTGEQYF
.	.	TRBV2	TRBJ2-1	TGTGCCAGCAGTGACCGGTGGGAGCAGTTCTTC	CASSDRWEQFF